A selection of T cell receptor beta chains follows, all from one sample in a study of regulatory T cells in long-lasting Graves disease. TCRdb re-called the multiplex PCR reads through MiXCR, storing one row per CDR3 protein. In the table there are 310,000 or so distinct CDR3 sequences, under 25% of which are singletons. The sample in question was peripheral blood mononuclear cells (PBMCs), obtained when the disease was refractory, from a patient treated with antithyroid drugs. The receptors stem from a female donor with Graves disease. CDR3s include the opening cysteine and the closing phenylalanine or tryptophan. D genes are given only for firm matches. Some rows have no size entry. The others give once, few or many, or a class for an expanded clone.

d_call	clone_size	v_call	j_call	cdr3_aa	cdr3_nt
.	few	TRBV20-1	TRBJ2-3	CSARGGTYSTDTQYF	TGCAGTGCTAGAGGCGGGACTTACAGCACAGATACGCAGTATTTT
.	many	TRBV27	TRBJ2-7	CASWAVVDEQYF	TGTGCCAGTTGGGCCGTAGTGGACGAGCAGTACTTC
TRBD2	few	TRBV5-1	TRBJ2-7	CASCTLAGAGEQYF	TGCGCCAGCTGTACCCTAGCGGGAGCAGGCGAGCAGTACTTC
.	many	TRBV27	TRBJ1-1	CASTRTLTEAFF	TGTGCCAGCACTCGGACCCTCACTGAAGCTTTCTTT
.	.	TRBV30	TRBJ1-1	CAWSPPMNTEAFF	TGTGCCTGGAGTCCCCCGATGAACACTGAAGCTTTCTTT
TRBD1	few	TRBV12-3/TRBV12-4	TRBJ1-5	CASSPTGTGALYQPQHF	TGTGCCAGCAGTCCGACCGGGACAGGGGCATTGTATCAGCCCCAGCATTTT
TRBD1	.	TRBV7-9	TRBJ2-6	CASSPRGTGAGANVLTF	TGTGCCAGCAGCCCTAGAGGGACAGGGGCTGGGGCCAACGTCCTGACTTTC
TRBD2	many	TRBV28	TRBJ2-5	CASSHRREAGQTQYF	TGTGCCAGCAGTCATCGACGGGAGGCCGGTCAGACCCAGTACTTC
.	many	TRBV5-1	TRBJ1-2	CASSLSGGNYGYTF	TGCGCCAGCAGCTTAAGTGGGGGGAACTATGGCTACACCTTC
.	many	TRBV3-1	TRBJ1-2	CASSRDTDYGYTF	TGTGCCAGCAGCCGGGACACCGACTATGGCTACACCTTC
.	.	TRBV5-1	TRBJ1-2	CASRSPGTIHF	TGCGCCAGCAGATCACCCGGGACGATCCACTTC
.	.	TRBV19	TRBJ2-7	CASTPGQSISYEQYF	TGTGCCAGTACCCCAGGACAGTCGATCTCCTACGAGCAGTACTTC
.	few	TRBV28	TRBJ2-5	CASSFRETGETQYF	TGTGCCAGCAGTTTTCGTGAGACTGGGGAGACCCAGTACTTC
.	.	TRBV30	TRBJ2-7	CAWSVILGGGYEQYF	TGTGCCTGGAGTGTAATTCTAGGAGGCGGCTACGAGCAGTACTTC
.	.	TRBV29-1	TRBJ1-1	CSVGEDPNTEAFF	TGCAGCGTTGGAGAAGACCCGAACACTGAAGCTTTCTTT
TRBD1	.	TRBV7-9	TRBJ1-4	CASSLAPVQGTNEKLFF	TGTGCCAGCAGCTTAGCTCCCGTACAGGGGACTAATGAAAAACTGTTTTTT
TRBD1	many	TRBV4-2	TRBJ2-6	CASSGTQGTGANVLTF	TGTGCCAGCAGCGGCACACAGGGGACCGGGGCCAACGTCCTGACTTTC
.	few	TRBV18	TRBJ1-3	CASSPRTPTSGNTIYF	TGTGCCAGCTCACCCAGGACTCCGACGTCCGGAAACACCATATATTTT
.	many	TRBV7-2	TRBJ2-7	CASSLGGHSSYEQYF	TGTGCCAGCAGCTTAGGGGGACATAGCTCCTACGAGCAGTACTTC
TRBD1	many	TRBV9	TRBJ2-5	CASSVAGGQGQETQYF	TGTGCCAGCAGCGTAGCAGGGGGACAGGGCCAAGAGACCCAGTACTTC
.	.	TRBV30	TRBJ1-4	CAWSPGPRDEKLFF	TGTGCCTGGAGCCCGGGACCCAGGGATGAAAAACTGTTTTTT
.	many	TRBV29-1	TRBJ1-2	CSAQDPYGYTF	TGCAGCGCTCAAGACCCCTATGGCTACACCTTC
.	few	TRBV7-9	TRBJ2-5	CASSLSGGVWAQYF	TGTGCCAGCAGCTTATCGGGCGGGGTTTGGGCCCAGTACTTC
.	many	TRBV12-3/TRBV12-4	TRBJ1-2	CASSFGGRGYTF	TGTGCCAGCAGTTTTGGAGGGCGAGGCTACACCTTC
TRBD2	few	TRBV28	TRBJ2-2	CASSAFASGGELFF	TGTGCCAGCAGTGCGTTTGCTAGCGGCGGGGAGCTGTTTTTT
.	.	TRBV29-1	TRBJ2-2	CSGVHGGTGELFF	TGCAGCGGGGTGCACGGGGGCACCGGGGAGCTGTTTTTT
.	.	TRBV7-8	TRBJ2-3	CASSPKRVEVHTQYF	TGTGCCAGCAGCCCGAAACGGGTGGAAGTACATACGCAGTATTTT
.	few	TRBV12-3/TRBV12-4	TRBJ2-7	CASRVNLEGHEQYF	TGTGCCAGCAGGGTTAACCTAGAGGGACACGAGCAGTACTTC
TRBD2	few	TRBV20-1	TRBJ2-5	CSARVGGRAGTQYF	TGCAGTGCTAGAGTGGGCGGGAGGGCCGGGACCCAGTACTTC
.	.	TRBV4-2	TRBJ2-7	CASSQGRDTYEQYF	TGTGCCAGCAGCCAAGGAAGGGATACCTACGAGCAGTACTTC
.	many	TRBV2	TRBJ2-2	CASSVRGDTGELFF	TGTGCCAGCAGTGTTAGGGGGGACACCGGGGAGCTGTTTTTT
TRBD1	many	TRBV2	TRBJ1-2	CASSVRDSNYGYTF	TGTGCCAGCAGTGTAAGGGACAGTAACTATGGCTACACCTTC
.	many	TRBV28	TRBJ1-3	CASSLPGNTIYF	TGTGCCAGCAGTTTACCAGGAAACACCATATATTTT
.	few	TRBV4-3	TRBJ1-5	CASSQGYNVLGNQPQHF	TGCGCCAGCAGCCAAGGGTATAACGTGTTGGGGAATCAGCCCCAGCATTTT
TRBD1	.	TRBV5-6	TRBJ2-5	CASSGRDSQETQYF	TGTGCCAGCAGCGGCAGGGACAGCCAAGAGACCCAGTACTTC
.	many	TRBV12-3/TRBV12-4	TRBJ2-7	CASSLGFGLEQYF	TGTGCCAGCAGCCTTGGGTTCGGTTTGGAGCAGTACTTC
.	few	TRBV28	TRBJ2-1	CASSPPGPPYNEQFF	TGTGCCAGCAGTCCACCGGGACCTCCTTACAATGAGCAGTTCTTC
TRBD1	few	TRBV4-2	TRBJ1-4	CASSQDPGQPNEKLFF	TGTGCCAGCAGCCAAGATCCGGGACAGCCTAATGAAAAACTGTTTTTT
TRBD1	few	TRBV6-1	TRBJ2-3	CASSADRAGGTDTQYF	TGTGCCAGCAGTGCAGACAGGGCCGGAGGCACAGATACGCAGTATTTT
TRBD2	.	TRBV2	TRBJ2-1	CASTHLRLAAYNEQFF	TGTGCCAGCACCCATCTTCGACTAGCGGCCTACAATGAGCAGTTCTTC
TRBD1	many	TRBV28	TRBJ1-5	CASSPTGPGPQHF	TGTGCCAGCAGTCCGACAGGGCCAGGGCCCCAGCATTTT
TRBD2	many	TRBV12-3/TRBV12-4	TRBJ2-5	CASSAGLASETQYF	TGTGCCAGCAGTGCCGGACTAGCGTCAGAGACCCAGTACTTC
.	many	TRBV6-1	TRBJ2-5	CASRAPGVDQETQYF	TGTGCCAGCAGAGCGCCAGGGGTGGATCAAGAGACCCAGTACTTC
.	.	TRBV5-1	TRBJ2-2	CASSSTWGQGTGELFF	TGCGCCAGCAGCTCTACCTGGGGCCAGGGCACCGGGGAGCTGTTTTTT
.	few	TRBV4-1	TRBJ2-4	CASSQEGGTWNIQYF	TGCGCCAGCAGCCAAGAGGGTGGCACCTGGAACATTCAGTACTTC
.	.	TRBV7-6	TRBJ2-5	CASSLVGQQETQYF	TGTGCCAGCAGCTTAGTCGGGCAGCAAGAGACCCAGTACTTC